This T cell receptor (beta chain) was identified in a study of blood T cell repertoires in COVID-19. Looking at the study overall: Collection of acute and convalescent COVID-19 samples took place in the United States, Italy and Spain. The cDNA or gDNA used as material had been derived from T cells, B-cell-depleted T cells, or PBMCs.

How the authors handled the data: Reference gene primer amplification gave nucleated cell count estimates. Clones were read by immunoSEQ multiplex PCR, and TCRdb kept only the in-frame ones, dropping some. V, J and clone size are taken as reported in that table, and D and trimming were inferred from the DNA itself. The table includes about 80,000 clones, around 88% detected once. The CDR3 has 12 amino acids. The germline V gene has CDR1 MNHEY and CDR2 SMNVEV (reference sequence). Trimming removed 4 bases at V and 9 bases at J, with 10 bases between. The sample comprised peripheral blood. This clonotype originated in a man older than 75 with active or convalescent COVID-19. The chain is built from TRBV27 and TRBJ2-1; possible D gene TRBD2, 6 bases. CDR3: CASSSVGGEQFF. CDR3 nucleotide sequence: TGTGCCAGCAGTTCCGTGGGGGGTGAGCAGTTCTTC.